This TCR beta chain originates from a study of blood T cell repertoires in COVID-19. Study in general: COVID-19 samples collected from the United States, Italy and Spain covered acute and convalescent phases. The analysed material was cDNA or gDNA that came from T cells, B-cell-depleted T cells, or PBMCs.

The V segment lost 3 bases and the J segment 0 bases; nucleotides outside the gene matches: 9. The CDR3 is 17 residues long. The germline V gene encodes CDR1 DFQATT and CDR2 SNEGSKA (reference sequence). Individuals aged roughly 18 to 95 years were recruited from 24 US areas. Original methodology: Scientists estimated how many nucleated cells there were by amplifying reference gene primers. The repertoire was sequenced with immunoSEQ multiplex PCR; TCRdb's copy has only in-frame clones and lacks some. V and J calls and clone size are copied from that table; D and trimming were computed from the DNA. The table has 180,000 or so clones, more than 65% seen once.

This rearrangement joins TRBV20-1 to TRBJ2-1; 9 bases map to TRBD2. Specimen: PBMCs or T cells enriched from blood (not recorded which). This receptor was taken from a man in his fifties or sixties who had recovered from COVID-19. CDR3 in DNA: TGCAGTGCTAGTGGTAGCGGGAGTGACTTCTCCTACAATGAGCAGTTCTTC. It translates to CSASGSGSDFSYNEQFF.